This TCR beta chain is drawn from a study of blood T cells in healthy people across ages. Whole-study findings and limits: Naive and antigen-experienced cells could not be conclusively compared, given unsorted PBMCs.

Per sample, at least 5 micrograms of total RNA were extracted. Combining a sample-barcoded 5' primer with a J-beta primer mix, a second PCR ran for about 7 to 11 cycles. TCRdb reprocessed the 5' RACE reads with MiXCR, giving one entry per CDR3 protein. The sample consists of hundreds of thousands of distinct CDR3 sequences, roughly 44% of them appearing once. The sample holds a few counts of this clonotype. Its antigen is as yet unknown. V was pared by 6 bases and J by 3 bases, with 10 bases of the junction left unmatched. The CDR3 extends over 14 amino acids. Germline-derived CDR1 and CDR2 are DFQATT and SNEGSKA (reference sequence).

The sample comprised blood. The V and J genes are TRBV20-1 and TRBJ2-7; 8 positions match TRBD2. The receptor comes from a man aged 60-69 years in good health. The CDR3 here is CSAPRGGGLYEQYF. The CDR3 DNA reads TGCAGTGCCCCCCGGGGGGGGGGCCTCTACGAGCAGTACTTC.